This passage covers 25 T cell receptor beta chains from one sample sequenced in a study of cytomegalovirus exposure and HLA in healthy donors. PCR used 60 Vbeta primers and 13 Jbeta primers. The table came from immunoSEQ multiplex PCR; TCRdb's copy has only in-frame clones and leaves some out. The top ten hold around 0.53% of the sample, which has 90,000 to 95,000 clones, around 80% seen once. Material for sequencing was PBMCs. Receptors were obtained from a man under 40 in good health and CMV-seronegative.

The chain carries TRBV4-1 and TRBJ2-7; 8 nucleotides line up with TRBD2. The length of the CDR3 is 14 residues. Germline assignment: CDR1 MGHRA and CDR2 YSYEKL. The junction had 7 bases not matched to a gene; V was cut back by 7 bases and J by 2 bases. The chain's CDR3 is CASTPGGGAYEQYF. The CDR3 nucleotides are TGCGCCAGCACACCGGGGGGGGGCGCCTACGAGCAGTACTTC.

The chain carries TRBV5-1 and TRBJ2-3; TRBD1 matches at 9 bases. Trimming took 4 bases from V and 4 from J; bases not matched to a gene: 10. Germline V gives CDR1 SGHRS, CDR2 YFSETQ. The CDR3 is made up of 16 amino acids. The CDR3 here is CASSAVPGQGADTQYF. CDR3 nucleotide sequence: TGCGCCAGCAGCGCCGTCCCGGGACAGGGTGCAGATACGCAGTATTTT.

In this sample, this clone turned up a few times. The chain links TRBV5-6 to TRBJ1-4; D uncertain. V shed 0 bases and J shed 3 bases, with 6 bases lying between them. Looked up from germline, CDR1 is SGHDT and CDR2 is YYEEEE. CDR3 length equals 14 residues. The CDR3 DNA follows: TGTGCCAGCAGCTTGGCGGGATCTAATGAAAAACTGTTTTTT. The encoded protein is CASSLAGSNEKLFF. Complete variable domain (other parts from reference TRBV5-6 and TRBJ1-4): DAGVTQSPTHLIKTRGQQVTLRCSPKSGHDTVSWYQQALGQGPQFIFQYYEEEERQRGNFPDRFSGHQFPNYSSELNVNALLLGDSALYLCASSLAGSNEKLFFGSGTQLSVL.

The CDR3 coding sequence is TGCGCCAGCAGGTCACTAGCGGGAGGGCCAGAGACCCAGTACTTC. Translating it yields CASRSLAGGPETQYF. The gene calls are TRBV10-1 and TRBJ2-5; 13 positions agree with TRBD2. This CDR3 contains 15 residues. Germline loops: CDR1 WNHNN, CDR2 SYGVQD (reference sequence). The J segment lost 4 bases and the V segment lost 6 bases, leaving 5 bases of the junction unmatched.

The rearrangement joins TRBV4-1 to TRBJ1-5; tentative D call: TRBD1 (5 bases). The V and J ends lost 1 base and 6 bases respectively, with 13 bases between them. The CDR3 length is 15 residues. Per germline, CDR1 MGHRA and CDR2 YSYEKL. In nucleotides, the CDR3 is TGCGCCAGCAGCCAAGCCGGGGGAAATGGTCAGCCCCAGCATTTT. Translation: CASSQAGGNGQPQHF.

The V call is TRBV28, the J call TRBJ1-3; TRBD1 is a possible D gene (5 bases). The CDR3 loop spans 17 amino acids. CDR1 and CDR2 (germline): MDHEN, SYDVKM. V dropped 4 bases and J dropped 0 bases, with 16 bases sitting between them. CDR3 DNA: TGTGCCAGCAGTTCCCTCCGGGGGAGGAGCTCTGGAAACACCATATATTTT. Translated: CASSSLRGRSSGNTIYF.

The chain is built from TRBV7-6 and TRBJ2-5; D possibly corresponds to TRBD1 (5 bases). The J call may be faulty, since TRBJ2-7 better matches the DNA end. The CDR3 has 16 residues. Germline V CDR1 and CDR2: SGHVS, FNYEAQ. CDR3 protein: CASSPQGTAGPYEQYF. CDR3 nucleotides: TGTGCCAGCAGCCCGCAGGGAACGGCAGGGCCCTACGAGCAGTACTTC.

The chain has TRBV5-1 and TRBJ1-1; D not resolved. This CDR3 region has 14 residues. With 1 base removed from V and 5 bases from J, the gap between germline ends came to 12 bases. Per germline, CDR1 SGHRS and CDR2 YFSETQ. The CDR3 nucleotides are TGCGCCAGCAGCTTGTTCCTTGAGGGTACTGAAGCTTTCTTT. It specifies CASSLFLEGTEAFF.

The CDR3: CASTEGPGGGYTF. In nucleotides, the CDR3 is TGTGCCAGCACCGAAGGGCCAGGAGGGGGCTACACCTTC. V is TRBV2 and J is TRBJ1-2; D gene uncertain. Trimming took 7 bases from V and 8 from J, leaving 17 bases between them. CDR3 length: 13 amino acids. Germline CDR1 reads SNHLY; CDR2 reads FYNNEI.

DNA of the CDR3: TGTGCCAGCAGCTTCTTAGTGGAGGGGAATGAGCAGTTCTTC. As protein: CASSFLVEGNEQFF. The V call is TRBV11-2, the J call TRBJ2-1; tentatively, D is TRBD2 (6 bases). Per the germline V gene, CDR1 is SGHAT and CDR2 is FQNNGV. The CDR3 contains 14 residues. Trimming took off 3 bases at V and 7 bases at J, with 13 bases between the two ends. Using reference TRBV11-2 and TRBJ2-1 for the parts outside the CDR3, the full variable domain is EAGVAQSPRYKIIEKRQSVAFWCNPISGHATLYWYQQILGQGPKLLIQFQNNGVVDDSQLPKDRFSAERLKGVDSTLKIQPAKLEDSAVYLCASSFLVEGNEQFFGPGTRLTVL.

This clone has more than one count but fewer than ten. This chain links TRBV6-6 with TRBJ1-5, with 8 bases matching TRBD1. V lost 6 bases, J lost 2 bases, and 3 bases stayed unmatched. The germline CDR1 and CDR2 sequences are MNHNY and SVGAGI (reference sequence). The CDR3 has 14 amino acids. The CDR3 coding sequence is TGTGCCAGCAGAGAGGACAGGGGCAATCAGCCCCAGCATTTT. This codes for CASREDRGNQPQHF.

The V and J genes are TRBV29-1 and TRBJ1-4; 7 nucleotides match TRBD1. V trimming: 6 bases; J trimming: 2 bases; junction bases outside the gene matches: 12. Germline-derived CDR1 and CDR2 are SQVTM and ANQGSEA. The CDR3 totals 16 residues. CDR3 region: CSVRTGSKGTNEKLFF. Here the CDR3 DNA reads TGCAGCGTCCGGACAGGCTCCAAGGGGACTAATGAAAAACTGTTTTTT.

The chain joins TRBV7-3 to TRBJ1-2, with 10 bases fitting TRBD1. The CDR3 is 18 residues long. Trimming at V came to 5 bases and at J to 7 bases, leaving 19 bases not matched to a gene. Germline V gene data show CDR1 as SGHTA and CDR2 as FQGTGA. CDR3 loop: CASSARPLDRGLTGGYTF. The CDR3 nucleotides read TGTGCCAGCAGCGCCCGACCCCTTGACAGGGGGCTTACGGGTGGCTACACCTTC. The full variable domain, in which reference TRBV7-3 and TRBJ1-2 provide the parts outside the CDR3, is GAGVSQTPSNKVTEKGKYVELRCDPISGHTALYWYRQSLGQGPEFLIYFQGTGAADDSGLPNDRFFAVRPEGSVSTLKIQRTERGDSAVYLCASSARPLDRGLTGGYTFGSGTRLTVV.

This clone has just one count. The genes are TRBV7-9 and TRBJ2-3, with D perhaps TRBD2 (6 bases). V lost 0 bases to trimming and J lost 4 bases, with 17 bases between them. The CDR3 consists of 17 residues. Germline CDR1 SEHNR, CDR2 FQNEAQ (reference sequence). CDR3 nucleotide sequence: TGTGCCAGCAGCTTAGCCATCTTAGCGGCGCCCTCAGATACGCAGTATTTT. The encoded protein is CASSLAILAAPSDTQYF.

The J gene is TRBJ1-2, the V gene TRBV18; 7 bases are a match to TRBD1. This CDR3 has 14 residues. The ends lost 6 bases at V and 3 bases at J; junction bases unmatched: 7. The germline gives CDR1 KGHSH, CDR2 LQKENI. CDR3 sequence (DNA): TGTGCCAGCTCCCTAGGGACAGACCACTATGGCTACACCTTC. The encoded protein is CASSLGTDHYGYTF.

The chain recombines TRBV6-1 with TRBJ2-7; the D gene is possibly TRBD1 (5 bases). CDR3 size: 13 residues. Germline V gene sequence: CDR1 MNHNS, CDR2 SASEGT. The ends were cut back, 7 bases at V and 3 bases at J, with 13 bases in the middle. The chain's CDR3 is CASKQEAYYEQYF. The CDR3 bases are TGTGCCAGCAAACAGGAAGCTTACTACGAGCAGTACTTC.

This clone was seen at least ten times. The chain carries TRBV29-1 and TRBJ1-1; D remains unclear. The length of the CDR3 is 10 residues. Trimming cost V 7 bases and J 2 bases, with 5 bases left between them. Per germline, CDR1 SQVTM and CDR2 ANQGSEA. CDR3 protein: CSAFNTEAFF. CDR3 in DNA: TGCAGCGCATTCAACACTGAAGCTTTCTTT.

CDR3 in DNA: TGTGCCACCAGCAGAGTGCGACACTACGAGCAGTACTTC. Protein product: CATSRVRHYEQYF. The rearrangement links TRBV15 to TRBJ2-7, with D hard to call. The CDR3 runs 13 residues. V gave up 1 base and J gave up 3 bases, with 7 bases separating them. Germline CDR1 and CDR2: LNHNV and YYDKDF (reference sequence).

The chain recombines TRBV9 with TRBJ1-2; 7 nucleotides align to TRBD1. V shed 3 bases, J shed 4 bases, and the junction held 3 bases outside the gene matches. The CDR3 runs to 13 residues. CDR1 and CDR2 from the germline V gene are SGDLS and YYNGEE. The CDR3 nucleotides are TGTGCCAGCAGCGGGGGACAGCCCTATGGCTACACCTTC. It yields the protein CASSGGQPYGYTF. The entire variable domain, with the rest obtained from reference TRBV9 and TRBJ1-2, is as follows: DSGVTQTPKHLITATGQRVTLRCSPRSGDLSVYWYQQSLDQGLQFLIQYYNGEERAKGNILERFSAQQFPDLHSELNLSSLELGDSALYFCASSGGQPYGYTFGSGTRLTVV.

The J gene is TRBJ1-3, the V gene TRBV9; the match to TRBD1 covers 8 bases. Unmatched junction bases numbered 9, after V lost 4 bases and J lost 0 bases. CDR1 and CDR2 (germline): SGDLS, YYNGEE. The length of the CDR3 is 17 residues. CDR3 region: CASSPLPGQGSGNTIYF. Written as DNA, the CDR3 is TGTGCCAGCAGCCCCCTACCTGGACAGGGCTCTGGAAACACCATATATTTT.

The rearrangement uses TRBV14 and TRBJ2-1; 9 nucleotides align to TRBD1. In germline, CDR1 is SGHDN, CDR2 FVKESK. V lost 4 bases and J lost 8; bases outside the gene matches: 18. CDR3 length equals 18 residues. The CDR3 spells CASSPLTLTGGFSYEQFF. Written as DNA, the CDR3 is TGTGCCAGCAGCCCTCTAACCCTGACAGGGGGGTTTAGCTATGAGCAGTTCTTC.

The rearrangement uses TRBV19 and TRBJ2-7; 13 bases are a match to TRBD2. Germline V CDR1 and CDR2: LNHDA, SQIVND (reference sequence). There are 16 residues in the CDR3. The V gene end was trimmed by 6 bases and the J gene end by 1 base; junction bases not matched to a gene: 6. CDR3: CASSRRLAGGSYEQYF. The CDR3 nucleotides are TGTGCCAGTAGCAGAAGACTAGCGGGGGGATCCTACGAGCAGTACTTC.

In this sample, this clone turned up once. V gene TRBV19 combines with J gene TRBJ2-7, with 7 nucleotides matching TRBD2. V gave up 3 bases and J gave up 2 bases; unmatched junction bases: 4. Germline CDR1 LNHDA, CDR2 SQIVND (reference sequence). The CDR3 contains 14 residues. The CDR3 DNA reads TGTGCCAGTAGTATTGGACTAGATACCTACGAGCAGTACTTC. This sequence encodes CASSIGLDTYEQYF.

The chain links TRBV19 to TRBJ1-3; D ambiguous. The CDR3 length is 15 residues. Trimming took off 3 bases at V and 0 bases at J, with 9 bases between the two ends. The germline CDR1 and CDR2 sequences are LNHDA and SQIVND (reference sequence). The CDR3 is CASSMNGNSGNTIYF. As DNA, the CDR3 is TGTGCCAGTAGTATGAACGGGAACTCTGGAAACACCATATATTTT.

The V call is TRBV28, the J call TRBJ2-5; 13 bases fit TRBD2. This CDR3 has 17 residues. The V and J ends lost 5 bases and 5 bases, in that order; junction bases with no gene match: 11. The germline V gene has CDR1 MDHEN and CDR2 SYDVKM. CDR3 bases: TGTGCCAGCAGTATCCTAACTAGCGGGAGGGCCCGGGAGACCCAGTACTTC. It is translated as CASSILTSGRARETQYF.